This T cell receptor (beta chain) appears in the sequencing data of a study of T cell responses to AZD1222 COVID-19 vaccine. Generated by immunoSEQ multiplex PCR, the TCRdb table keeps only in-frame clones and is missing some. The sample has more than 110,000 clones, approximately 90% seen once. V was shortened by 1 base and J by 6 bases, with 13 bases between the two germline ends. The CDR3 spans 15 residues. CDR1 is SGHAT and CDR2 is FQNNGV in the germline V gene. The chain has TRBV11-2 and TRBJ1-5; D is uncertain. The sequences come from peripheral blood, collected on day 0 of AZD1222 vaccination. The TCR originated in an adult in good health. In DNA, the CDR3 is TGTGCCAGCAGCTTAGTTACGGGGATGAGTCAGCCCCAGCATTTT. It encodes CASSLVTGMSQPQHF.